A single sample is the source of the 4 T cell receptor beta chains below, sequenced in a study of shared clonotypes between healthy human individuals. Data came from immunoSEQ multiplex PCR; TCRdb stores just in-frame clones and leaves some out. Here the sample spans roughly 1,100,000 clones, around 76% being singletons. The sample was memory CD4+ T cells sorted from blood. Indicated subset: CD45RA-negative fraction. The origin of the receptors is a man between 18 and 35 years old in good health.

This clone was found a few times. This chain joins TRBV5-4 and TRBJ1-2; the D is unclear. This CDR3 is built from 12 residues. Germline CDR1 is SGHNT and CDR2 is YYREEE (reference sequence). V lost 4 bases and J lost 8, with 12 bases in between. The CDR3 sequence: CASSQNGGGYTF. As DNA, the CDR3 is TGTGCCAGCAGCCAGAATGGCGGCGGCTACACCTTC.

CDR3 coding DNA: TGCGCCAGCAGCCAGGACAGGTACACTGAAGCTTTCTTT. It yields the protein CASSQDRYTEAFF. The chain joins TRBV10-2 to TRBJ1-1, with 7 bases that match TRBD1. The CDR3 spans 13 residues. J gave up 3 bases and V 6 bases, and 4 bases lay outside the gene matches. CDR1 is WSHSY, CDR2 SAAADI, per germline.

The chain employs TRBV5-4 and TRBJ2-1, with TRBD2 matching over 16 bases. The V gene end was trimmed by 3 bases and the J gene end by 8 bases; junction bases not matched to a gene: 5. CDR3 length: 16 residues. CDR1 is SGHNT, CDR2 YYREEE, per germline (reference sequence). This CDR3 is CASSSGTSGGAHEQFF. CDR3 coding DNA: TGTGCCAGCAGCTCGGGGACTAGCGGGGGGGCCCATGAGCAGTTCTTC.

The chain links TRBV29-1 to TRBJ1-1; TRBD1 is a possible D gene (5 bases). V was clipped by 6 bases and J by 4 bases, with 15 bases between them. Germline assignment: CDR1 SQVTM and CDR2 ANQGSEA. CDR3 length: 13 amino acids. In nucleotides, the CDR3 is TGCAGCGTGAGGCGGGGGTTGGGCACTGAAGCTTTCTTT. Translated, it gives CSVRRGLGTEAFF.